The next 8 T cell receptor beta chains were all read from a single sample in a study of control samples from healthy donors and cancer patients. The repertoire was sequenced with immunoSEQ multiplex PCR; TCRdb's copy has only in-frame clones and lacks some. The sample consists of under 450,000 clones, over 75% of them appearing once. The source material was PBMCs. Receptor source: a man aged 35 to 55 with head and neck cancer.

In this sample, this clone turned up once. The chain carries TRBV28 and TRBJ2-7, with 8 bases aligning to TRBD1. Germline V gives CDR1 MDHEN, CDR2 SYDVKM. J gave up 2 bases and V 4 bases, and 7 bases lay outside the gene matches. This CDR3 contains 15 residues. The CDR3 region has the DNA TGTGCCAGCAGTTCCCCGGACAGGGACCCCTACGAGCAGTACTTC. This sequence encodes CASSSPDRDPYEQYF.

The chain joins TRBV6-6 to TRBJ2-1; TRBD1 aligns across 8 bases. The V gene's germline CDR1 is MNHNY and CDR2 SVGAGI (reference sequence). Trimming cost V 8 bases and J 7 bases; bases outside gene matches: 7. This CDR3 contains 13 residues. CDR3 region: CASRGQGHNEQFF. CDR3 nucleotide sequence: TGTGCCAGCCGCGGACAGGGACATAATGAGCAGTTCTTC.

This clone came up once. The V call is TRBV6-5, the J call TRBJ2-7; 9 nucleotides match TRBD2. V gave up 7 bases and J gave up 4 bases; unmatched junction bases: 8. The CDR3 spans 14 residues. The germline CDR1 and CDR2 sequences are MNHEY and SVGAGI. CDR3: CASTKTSGLYEQYF. The CDR3 DNA reads as TGTGCCAGCACCAAGACTAGCGGCCTATACGAGCAGTACTTC.

V and J are TRBV5-1 and TRBJ1-1, with 7 bases lining up with TRBD1. There are 16 residues in the CDR3. The V segment lost 0 bases and the J segment 4 bases; nucleotides outside the gene matches: 9. In germline, CDR1 is SGHRS, CDR2 YFSETQ. CDR3 protein: CASSLDRGLGGTEAFF. CDR3 coding DNA: TGCGCCAGCAGCTTGGACAGGGGACTGGGGGGCACTGAAGCTTTCTTT.

The rearrangement joins TRBV2 to TRBJ1-4; 7 bases align to TRBD1. This CDR3 contains 15 residues. V shed 4 bases and J 4 bases; nucleotides not matched to a gene: 6. From germline, CDR1 is SNHLY and CDR2 FYNNEI. The CDR3 DNA is TGTGCCAGCAGTGGACAGGGAAGAGTTAATGAAAAACTGTTTTTT. Translation: CASSGQGRVNEKLFF.

The chain combines TRBV13 with TRBJ2-7; D is possibly TRBD2 (5 bases). V dropped 5 bases and J dropped 1 base, with 12 bases sitting between them. Germline CDR1 is PRHDT and CDR2 is FYEKMQ (reference sequence). This CDR3 spans 14 amino acids. Here the CDR3 DNA reads TGTGCCAGCAGCAGAACGGGATATTCCTACGAGCAGTACTTC. Protein sequence: CASSRTGYSYEQYF.

The J gene is TRBJ1-1, the V gene TRBV19, with D maybe TRBD1 (5 bases). The CDR3 is 13 amino acids. The V gene lost 8 bases and the J gene lost 5 bases, with 15 bases spanning the gap. Per germline, CDR1 LNHDA and CDR2 SQIVND (reference sequence). As DNA, the CDR3 is TGTGCCAGTTGCACCAGTGGGGGAACTGAAGCTTTCTTT. Translated: CASCTSGGTEAFF.

The chain has TRBV9 and TRBJ1-3, with D uncertain. Germline V gene data show CDR1 as SGDLS and CDR2 as YYNGEE. The CDR3 totals 14 residues. V lost 4 bases and J 0 bases, leaving 8 bases between the germline ends. CDR3 bases: TGTGCCAGCAGCCCCTCAGTCTCTGGAAACACCATATATTTT. Translated: CASSPSVSGNTIYF.